The rows below give T cell receptor beta chains drawn from one sample of a study of blood T cell repertoires in COVID-19. The method was immunoSEQ multiplex PCR; TCRdb's version includes in-frame clones alone and lacks a portion of them. The sample consists of 150,000 to 200,000 clones, around 87% of them appearing once. Material for sequencing was peripheral blood. The receptors originated from a man aged 18 to 30 with active or convalescent COVID-19. CDR3s include the opening cysteine and the closing phenylalanine or tryptophan. Each record gives: J gene, D gene, clone size, V gene, CDR3 protein, CDR3 DNA. D genes are given only for firm matches. Not all rows give a size; the values are once, few, many and, for expanded clones, a class.

j_call: TRBJ2-3
d_call: -
clone_size: -
v_call: TRBV5-1
cdr3_aa: CASSFYWPSTDTQYF
cdr3_nt: TGCGCCAGCAGCTTTTATTGGCCTAGCACAGATACGCAGTATTTT

j_call: TRBJ2-7
d_call: -
clone_size: -
v_call: TRBV5-6
cdr3_aa: CASSPGEDYEQYF
cdr3_nt: TGTGCCAGCAGCCCGGGGGAGGACTACGAGCAGTACTTC

j_call: TRBJ1-2
d_call: -
clone_size: -
v_call: TRBV5-1
cdr3_aa: CASSLGRGQNINYGYTF
cdr3_nt: TGCGCCAGCAGCTTGGGGCGGGGGCAGAATATCAACTATGGCTACACCTTC

j_call: TRBJ2-5
d_call: -
clone_size: -
v_call: TRBV19
cdr3_aa: CASSARPGLAIKTQYF
cdr3_nt: TGTGCCAGTAGTGCACGACCTGGGCTAGCGATAAAGACCCAGTACTTC

j_call: TRBJ1-2
d_call: -
clone_size: once
v_call: TRBV2
cdr3_aa: CASRGRVINYGYTF
cdr3_nt: TGTGCCAGCAGGGGCAGGGTGATTAACTATGGCTACACCTTC

j_call: TRBJ1-4
d_call: -
clone_size: -
v_call: TRBV6-5
cdr3_aa: CASSYIQGLNEKLFF
cdr3_nt: TGTGCCAGCAGTTACATACAGGGTTTGAATGAAAAACTGTTTTTT

j_call: TRBJ1-4
d_call: -
clone_size: -
v_call: TRBV11-2
cdr3_aa: CASSLIRQGIGEKLFF
cdr3_nt: TGTGCCAGCAGCTTAATCCGCCAGGGGATCGGTGAAAAACTGTTTTTT

j_call: TRBJ2-2
d_call: -
clone_size: -
v_call: TRBV29-1
cdr3_aa: CSVGRSGLSGELFF
cdr3_nt: TGCAGCGTTGGTCGTTCGGGGTTATCCGGGGAGCTGTTTTTT

j_call: TRBJ2-1
d_call: -
clone_size: -
v_call: TRBV7-6
cdr3_aa: CASSLAGATYNEQFF
cdr3_nt: TGTGCCAGCAGCTTAGCGGGGGCCACCTACAATGAGCAGTTCTTC

j_call: TRBJ1-1
d_call: TRBD1
clone_size: -
v_call: TRBV19
cdr3_aa: CASMPLKGQGDTEAFF
cdr3_nt: TGTGCCAGTATGCCTCTAAAGGGACAGGGGGACACTGAAGCTTTCTTT

j_call: TRBJ2-1
d_call: -
clone_size: -
v_call: TRBV11-3
cdr3_aa: CASSLDNRASDEQFF
cdr3_nt: TGTGCCAGCAGCTTAGATAACAGGGCTTCGGATGAGCAGTTCTTC

j_call: TRBJ1-1
d_call: -
clone_size: -
v_call: TRBV6-5
cdr3_aa: CATRTTEAFF
cdr3_nt: TGTGCCACCCGGACTACTGAAGCTTTCTTT

j_call: TRBJ1-1
d_call: -
clone_size: -
v_call: TRBV2
cdr3_aa: CASSETRSEAFF
cdr3_nt: TGTGCCAGCAGTGAAACAAGATCTGAAGCTTTCTTT

j_call: TRBJ2-2
d_call: -
clone_size: once
v_call: TRBV7-3
cdr3_aa: CASSGSPGQGTGELFF
cdr3_nt: TGTGCCAGCAGCGGGAGCCCGGGACAAGGCACCGGGGAGCTGTTTTTT

j_call: TRBJ2-1
d_call: TRBD1
clone_size: few
v_call: TRBV7-3
cdr3_aa: CASSKGQGNEQFF
cdr3_nt: TGTGCCAGCAGCAAGGGACAGGGCAATGAGCAGTTCTTC

j_call: TRBJ1-5
d_call: -
clone_size: -
v_call: TRBV2
cdr3_aa: CASSPNWGPQPQHF
cdr3_nt: TGTGCCAGCAGTCCCAATTGGGGGCCTCAGCCCCAGCATTTT

j_call: TRBJ1-6
d_call: TRBD1
clone_size: -
v_call: TRBV5-6
cdr3_aa: CASSLLGTDHNSPLHF
cdr3_nt: TGTGCCAGCAGCTTGTTAGGGACAGACCATAATTCACCCCTCCACTTT

j_call: TRBJ2-3
d_call: -
clone_size: -
v_call: TRBV9
cdr3_aa: CASSVAFDTQYF
cdr3_nt: TGTGCCAGCAGCGTAGCCTTCGATACGCAGTATTTT

j_call: TRBJ2-1
d_call: -
clone_size: -
v_call: TRBV4-1
cdr3_aa: CASSPSVHEQFF
cdr3_nt: TGCGCCAGCAGCCCCTCGGTCCATGAGCAGTTCTTC

j_call: TRBJ1-6
d_call: -
clone_size: -
v_call: TRBV7-8
cdr3_aa: CASSLGSASPQGSPLHF
cdr3_nt: TGTGCCAGCAGCTTAGGCTCAGCATCCCCACAGGGTTCACCCCTCCACTTT

j_call: TRBJ2-3
d_call: -
clone_size: -
v_call: TRBV29-1
cdr3_aa: CSVDDSGIYTDTQYF
cdr3_nt: TGCAGCGTTGACGATAGCGGAATTTACACAGATACGCAGTATTTT

j_call: TRBJ1-3
d_call: -
clone_size: -
v_call: TRBV19
cdr3_aa: CASSFGGRGNTIYF
cdr3_nt: TGTGCCAGTAGCTTCGGGGGGCGAGGAAACACCATATATTTT

j_call: TRBJ2-2
d_call: -
clone_size: once
v_call: TRBV5-5
cdr3_aa: CASSPLVGSFAGELFF
cdr3_nt: TGTGCCAGCAGCCCCCTGGTCGGGTCTTTTGCCGGGGAGCTGTTTTTT

j_call: TRBJ2-1
d_call: TRBD2
clone_size: -
v_call: TRBV11-2
cdr3_aa: CASSFGTSGAYNEQFF
cdr3_nt: TGTGCCAGCAGTTTTGGGACTAGCGGGGCGTACAATGAGCAGTTCTTC

j_call: TRBJ2-1
d_call: -
clone_size: once
v_call: TRBV7-2
cdr3_aa: CASRADLSYNEQFF
cdr3_nt: TGTGCCAGCAGAGCGGACCTCTCCTACAATGAGCAGTTCTTC

j_call: TRBJ1-5
d_call: TRBD1
clone_size: -
v_call: TRBV2
cdr3_aa: CASNSDRASFLQHF
cdr3_nt: TGTGCCAGCAATTCAGACAGGGCGTCGTTTCTCCAGCATTTT

j_call: TRBJ1-4
d_call: -
clone_size: few
v_call: TRBV7-6
cdr3_aa: CASSLGRERIEKLFF
cdr3_nt: TGTGCCAGCAGCTTAGGGCGGGAACGGATTGAAAAACTGTTTTTT

j_call: TRBJ2-7
d_call: -
clone_size: -
v_call: TRBV11-3
cdr3_aa: CASSLTSSYEQYF
cdr3_nt: TGTGCCAGCAGCTTAACCAGCTCCTACGAGCAGTACTTC

j_call: TRBJ2-3
d_call: -
clone_size: -
v_call: TRBV6-2/TRBV6-3
cdr3_aa: CASSTPRGSTDTQYF
cdr3_nt: TGTGCCAGCAGTACCCCCCGCGGAAGCACAGATACGCAGTATTTT

j_call: TRBJ1-2
d_call: TRBD1
clone_size: few
v_call: TRBV24-1
cdr3_aa: CATIPSSGTGSGGYTF
cdr3_nt: TGTGCCACCATCCCTTCCTCCGGGACAGGATCAGGTGGCTACACCTTC

j_call: TRBJ1-4
d_call: TRBD1
clone_size: -
v_call: TRBV2
cdr3_aa: CASRGQGWEKLFF
cdr3_nt: TGTGCCAGCAGGGGACAGGGCTGGGAAAAACTGTTTTTT

j_call: TRBJ2-1
d_call: TRBD1
clone_size: -
v_call: TRBV11-2
cdr3_aa: CASSLGAKRDRDEQFF
cdr3_nt: TGTGCCAGCAGCTTAGGGGCCAAGCGGGACAGGGATGAGCAGTTCTTC

j_call: TRBJ1-2
d_call: TRBD1
clone_size: -
v_call: TRBV19
cdr3_aa: CASSPGQGSYGYTF
cdr3_nt: TGTGCCAGTAGTCCGGGACAGGGGAGCTATGGCTACACCTTC

j_call: TRBJ2-7
d_call: -
clone_size: -
v_call: TRBV7-2
cdr3_aa: CASSLAARVPYEQYF
cdr3_nt: TGTGCCAGCAGCTTAGCGGCTAGAGTCCCCTACGAGCAGTACTTC

j_call: TRBJ1-5
d_call: -
clone_size: -
v_call: TRBV4-1
cdr3_aa: CASSQDVGQSNQPQHF
cdr3_nt: TGCGCCAGCAGCCAAGATGTTGGGCAGAGCAATCAGCCCCAGCATTTT

j_call: TRBJ2-1
d_call: TRBD1
clone_size: -
v_call: TRBV19
cdr3_aa: CASSIDIGGPHNEQFF
cdr3_nt: TGTGCCAGTAGTATAGATATAGGGGGCCCGCACAATGAGCAGTTCTTC

j_call: TRBJ1-1
d_call: -
clone_size: -
v_call: TRBV10-2
cdr3_aa: CASGSKQGLAEAFF
cdr3_nt: TGCGCCAGCGGCTCCAAACAGGGTCTCGCTGAAGCTTTCTTT

j_call: TRBJ2-5
d_call: TRBD2
clone_size: -
v_call: TRBV27
cdr3_aa: CASSSGTSGRLGETQYF
cdr3_nt: TGTGCCAGCAGTTCCGGGACTAGCGGGAGGTTAGGAGAGACCCAGTACTTC

j_call: TRBJ2-1
d_call: TRBD1
clone_size: -
v_call: TRBV12-5
cdr3_aa: CASGLGQGIGNEQFF
cdr3_nt: TGTGCTAGTGGATTGGGACAGGGGATTGGCAATGAGCAGTTCTTC

j_call: TRBJ2-1
d_call: -
clone_size: -
v_call: TRBV2
cdr3_aa: CASSEGTPYGEQFF
cdr3_nt: TGTGCCAGCAGTGAAGGGACTCCCTACGGGGAGCAGTTCTTC

j_call: TRBJ1-6
d_call: -
clone_size: -
v_call: TRBV5-1
cdr3_aa: CASSLVTAGLNSPLHF
cdr3_nt: TGCGCCAGCAGCTTGGTCACGGCAGGGTTAAATTCACCCCTCCACTTT

j_call: TRBJ1-5
d_call: TRBD1
clone_size: -
v_call: TRBV5-1
cdr3_aa: CASREGQGNQPQHF
cdr3_nt: TGCGCCAGCAGAGAAGGACAGGGCAATCAGCCCCAGCATTTT

j_call: TRBJ1-2
d_call: TRBD1
clone_size: once
v_call: TRBV7-9
cdr3_aa: CASSSATGNYGYTF
cdr3_nt: TGTGCCAGCAGCTCAGCGACAGGGAACTATGGCTACACCTTC

j_call: TRBJ1-6
d_call: -
clone_size: -
v_call: TRBV30
cdr3_aa: CAWSVVQGGSYNSPLHF
cdr3_nt: TGTGCCTGGAGTGTGGTACAGGGTGGATCCTATAATTCACCCCTCCACTTT

j_call: TRBJ2-1
d_call: -
clone_size: -
v_call: TRBV30
cdr3_aa: CAWTFSSYNEQFF
cdr3_nt: TGTGCCTGGACCTTTAGCTCCTACAATGAGCAGTTCTTC

j_call: TRBJ1-1
d_call: -
clone_size: -
v_call: TRBV19
cdr3_aa: CASSMGGLGEAFF
cdr3_nt: TGTGCCAGTAGTATGGGAGGGCTGGGTGAAGCTTTCTTT

j_call: TRBJ1-4
d_call: -
clone_size: -
v_call: TRBV19
cdr3_aa: CASSAGFLPTNEKLFF
cdr3_nt: TGTGCCAGTAGTGCAGGATTCTTGCCAACTAATGAAAAACTGTTTTTT

j_call: TRBJ1-5
d_call: -
clone_size: few
v_call: TRBV19
cdr3_aa: CASSIGGSNQPQHF
cdr3_nt: TGTGCCAGTAGTATCGGGGGTAGCAATCAGCCCCAGCATTTT